What follows are 14 T cell receptor beta chains derived from one specimen sequenced in a study of cytomegalovirus exposure and HLA in healthy donors. Amplification used 60 Vbeta primers and 13 Jbeta primers. Some clones are missing from TCRdb's copy, which holds only in-frame ones; the method was immunoSEQ multiplex PCR. The table has about 150,000 clones, 70% to 90% seen once; the top ten hold approximately 2.3%. Sequencing input: PBMCs. The source is a male donor in good health and CMV-seronegative.

The chain links TRBV7-8 to TRBJ2-3; D might be TRBD2 (6 bases). The V and J ends lost 1 base and 3 bases respectively, with 17 bases between them. Germline CDR1 reads SGHVS; CDR2 reads FQNEAQ. The CDR3 covers 17 residues. The CDR3 region is CASSLGAASDWTDTQYF. The DNA of the CDR3 is TGTGCCAGCAGCTTAGGGGCGGCTAGCGATTGGACAGATACGCAGTATTTT.

This clone is a singleton in its sample. The genes are TRBV6-4 and TRBJ2-3, with a weak D call TRBD2 (6 bases). The germline CDR1 and CDR2 sequences are MRHNA and SNTAGT. The CDR3 length is 13 residues. Trimming took 10 bases from V and 3 from J, leaving 14 bases between them. The CDR3 region is CATPQGGTDTQYF. Here the CDR3 DNA reads TGTGCCACACCCCAGGGAGGAACAGATACGCAGTATTTT.

The gene calls are TRBV14 and TRBJ1-1; D gene unclear. In germline, CDR1 is SGHDN, CDR2 FVKESK. The V end was cut by 0 bases, the J end by 1 base, with 6 bases between. There are 14 residues in the CDR3. CDR3 residues: CASSQDRRNTEAFF. Here the CDR3 DNA reads TGTGCCAGCAGCCAAGATCGGAGGAACACTGAAGCTTTCTTT.

The V and J genes are TRBV13 and TRBJ2-7, with 12 bases identical to TRBD2. Germline loops: CDR1 PRHDT, CDR2 FYEKMQ (reference sequence). The CDR3 has 16 residues. Trimming took 5 bases from V and 2 from J; bases not matched to a gene: 7. CDR3 in DNA: TGTGCCAGCAGCGCCTGGACTAGCGGGGCCACCTACGAGCAGTACTTC. As protein: CASSAWTSGATYEQYF.

Of note for this clone: No DNA is shown, since the ends of the CDR3 on it are uncertain; the CDR3 is the one TCRdb lists. The chain combines TRBV6-5 with TRBJ1-1; TRBD1 is the table's D call, not checked against the DNA. Germline CDR1 reads MNHEY; CDR2 reads SVGAGI. The CDR3 extends over 14 residues, inclusive of both ends. The CDR3 sequence is CASSSSTANFEAFF.

This chain connects TRBV25-1 to TRBJ1-1, with no clear D. CDR3 length: 13 amino acids. CDR1 MGHDK and CDR2 SYGVNS come from the germline V gene. Trimming pared 1 base from V and 2 bases from J, leaving 5 bases between. CDR3 sequence: CASSESFNTEAFF. As DNA, the CDR3 is TGTGCCAGCAGTGAATCTTTCAACACTGAAGCTTTCTTT. Full variable domain (remainder filled in from reference TRBV25-1 and TRBJ1-1): EADIYQTPRYLVIGTGKKITLECSQTMGHDKMYWYQQDPGMELHLIHYSYGVNSTEKGDLSSESTVSRIRTEHFPLTLESARPSHTSQYLCASSESFNTEAFFGQGTRLTVV.

The chain has TRBV28 and TRBJ2-2; possibly TRBD2 for D (5 bases). The CDR3 runs to 20 residues. CDR1 MDHEN and CDR2 SYDVKM come from the germline V gene. The germline V and J ends were trimmed by 6 bases and 4 bases, with 30 bases remaining between them. CDR3 nucleotides: TGTGCCAGCAGCCCCGATTTCCTAGTAACGTGGGAGAGCACCACCGGGGAGCTGTTTTTT. Its protein product is CASSPDFLVTWESTTGELFF.

The chain employs TRBV5-1 and TRBJ2-1; TRBD2 is a possible D gene (6 bases). The CDR3 has 14 amino acids. Per the germline V gene, CDR1 is SGHRS and CDR2 is YFSETQ. V gave up 0 bases and J gave up 10 bases, with 14 bases separating them. This CDR3 is CASSLGPGTGEQFF. The CDR3 nucleotides read TGCGCCAGCAGCTTGGGCCCCGGGACTGGCGAGCAGTTCTTC.

The CDR3 DNA reads as TGTGCCAGCAGGAGAGGGACAAGCGGGGAGCTGTTTTTT. Protein: CASRRGTSGELFF. This sequence joins TRBV7-2 and TRBJ2-2, with D tentatively TRBD1 (6 bases). Germline CDR1 and CDR2: SGHTA and FQGNSA. The V end was cut by 6 bases, the J end by 7 bases, with 12 bases between. CDR3 length: 13 amino acids.

For this clone: The junction shows a germline mismatch at one end, possibly a read error. The CDR3 region is CASSEARAGGYPF. DNA for the CDR3: TGTGCCAGCAGTGAAGCGAGGGCAGGCGGCTACCCCTTC. The gene calls are TRBV6-1 and TRBJ1-2; no clear D gene. This CDR3 has 13 amino acids. CDR1 MNHNS and CDR2 SASEGT come from the germline V gene.

The chain links TRBV7-2 to TRBJ2-7; 11 nucleotides align to TRBD2. The CDR3 is 14 amino acids. V shed 5 bases, J shed 6 bases, and the junction held 6 bases outside the gene matches. From germline, CDR1 is SGHTA and CDR2 FQGNSA. CDR3 bases: TGTGCCAGCAGCCATAGCGGGAGGGCCTCCGAGCAGTACTTC. This translates into CASSHSGRASEQYF.

This clone was counted at least ten times. The rearrangement uses TRBV30 and TRBJ2-6; D unclear. Looked up from germline, CDR1 is GTSNPN and CDR2 is SVGIG (reference sequence). This CDR3 is built from 12 residues. With 4 bases removed from V and 3 bases from J, the gap between germline ends came to 4 bases. The CDR3 region is CAWTFGANVLTF. CDR3 nucleotide sequence: TGTGCCTGGACGTTTGGGGCCAACGTCCTGACTTTC.

This clone was seen only once. CDR3 loop: CASSAIGSSPAGELFF. The CDR3 nucleotides are TGTGCCAGCAGCGCCATCGGGAGTTCCCCGGCCGGGGAGCTGTTTTTT. The chain is built from TRBV9 and TRBJ2-2, with a tentative D call TRBD2 (6 bases). Germline V gene sequence: CDR1 SGDLS, CDR2 YYNGEE. This CDR3 spans 16 amino acids. The V end lost 3 bases, the J end lost 6 bases, and 18 bases lay between the germline ends.

This chain uses TRBV30 with TRBJ2-2; 8 bases line up with TRBD2. J lost 2 bases, V lost 2 bases, and 7 bases had no gene match. CDR3 length: 16 residues. Germline CDR1 and CDR2: GTSNPN and SVGIG (reference sequence). The CDR3 DNA sequence: TGTGCCTGGAGTCGGGGTAGCGGGACTAACACCGGGGAGCTGTTTTTT. It codes for CAWSRGSGTNTGELFF.